The TCR beta chain described here comes from a study of beta chain features in type 1 diabetes. cDNA synthesis used the whole RNA isolate, giving expressed TCRB sequences. Only in-frame clones appear in the TCRdb table, and some are missing; sequencing was by immunoSEQ multiplex PCR. The table has 150,000 to 200,000 clones, about 63% seen once. Broader study findings: Type 1 diabetes patients had fewer VDJ junction insertions and more deletions. Shortening that was moderate but significant affected the TCRB CDR3s of Type 1 diabetes patients in all four CD4+ subsets.

Turning to this clone: The target antigen is unknown.

CDR1 is SGHDN, CDR2 FVKESK, per germline. The CDR3 spans 14 residues. V lost 4 bases to trimming and J lost 0 bases; unmatched junction nucleotides: 3. The sequenced material came from naive CD4+ T cells from blood. The chain recombines TRBV14 with TRBJ2-7, with TRBD2 matching 7 bases. The receptor was derived from a man aged 25-40 years with type 1 diabetes. In DNA, the CDR3 is TGTGCCAGCAGCCGGGGCGGGAGCTCCTACGAGCAGTACTTC. Translating it yields CASSRGGSSYEQYF.